This TCR beta chain emerged from a study of regulatory T cells in long-lasting Graves disease. Study information: Graves' patients, diagnosed recently, had received antithyroid drugs under 3 months.

The CDR3 is 13 residues long. Germline V CDR1 and CDR2: SGHTA, FQGNSA. Trimming shortened V by 5 bases and J by 6 bases, and 14 bases separated the two germline ends. Notes on the study in general: Analysis covered peripheral blood alone, not thyroid tissue.

CDR3-region Arm-PCR and iRepertoire HTBI primers produced the TCR beta libraries. TCRdb re-called the multiplex PCR reads through MiXCR, storing one row per CDR3 protein. The sample has fewer than 650,000 distinct CDR3 sequences; roughly 15% are singletons. A note on this clonotype: Its matching antigen is unknown.

Time point described: newly diagnosed GD, antithyroid drugs for less than 3 months. Construction of the TCR library relied on RNA isolated from PBMCs. Graves' disease diagnoses used American Thyroid Association guidelines. Separately, the same data were catalogued under a study of T cells in Graves' hyperthyroidism and ophthalmopathy. Per that paper: A model of 13 V-J features distinguished ophthalmopathy from stable hyperthyroidism.

Material: peripheral blood mononuclear cells (PBMCs), obtained at new diagnosis, from a patient treated with antithyroid drugs. The sequence derives from a woman in her 30s with Graves disease. This chain joins TRBV7-2 and TRBJ2-7, with a tentative D call TRBD1 (6 bases). CDR3 residues: CASSQYRDREQYF. The CDR3 DNA sequence: TGTGCCAGCAGCCAATACAGGGATCGCGAGCAGTACTTC.